What follows is one TCR beta chain and its context. Its antigen is undetermined. This entry is derived from a study of shared clonotypes between healthy human individuals. CDR3 length: 16 residues. The germline V and J ends were trimmed by 5 bases and 0 bases, with 14 bases remaining between them. Germline values: CDR1 SNHLY, CDR2 FYNNEI. Study-level findings and limits: Sampling covered nothing but blood. Tissue TCR repertoires likely differ from those found in blood.

Libraries were prepared by immunoSEQ multiplex PCR; TCRdb keeps only in-frame clonotypes and omits some of them. The sample holds roughly 650,000 clones, 97% seen once. This TCR was sampled from a woman younger than 45 in good health. Sample: naive CD4+ T cells sorted from blood. Subset in this sample: CD45RA+ positively selected. The chain carries TRBV2 and TRBJ2-1; D possibly matches TRBD1 or TRBD2 (5 bases each). This CDR3 reads CASSYLGGSSYNEQFF. The CDR3 DNA is TGTGCCAGCAGTTATCTTGGGGGATCCTCCTACAATGAGCAGTTCTTC.